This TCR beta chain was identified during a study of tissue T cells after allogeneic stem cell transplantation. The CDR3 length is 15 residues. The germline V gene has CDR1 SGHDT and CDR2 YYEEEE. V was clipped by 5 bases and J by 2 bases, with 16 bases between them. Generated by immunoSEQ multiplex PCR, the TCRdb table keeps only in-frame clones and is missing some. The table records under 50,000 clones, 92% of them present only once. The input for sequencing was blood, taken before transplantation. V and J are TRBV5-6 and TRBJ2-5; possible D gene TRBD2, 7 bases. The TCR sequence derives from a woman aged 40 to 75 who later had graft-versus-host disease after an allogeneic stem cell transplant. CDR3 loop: CASRILGGPQETQYF. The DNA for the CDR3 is TGTGCCAGCAGGATTTTGGGGGGGCCGCAAGAGACCCAGTACTTC. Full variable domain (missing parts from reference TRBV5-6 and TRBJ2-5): DAGVTQSPTHLIKTRGQQVTLRCSPKSGHDTVSWYQQALGQGPQFIFQYYEEEERQRGNFPDRFSGHQFPNYSSELNVNALLLGDSALYLCASRILGGPQETQYFGPGTRLLVL.